The present entry profiles one T cell receptor (beta chain) with its context. These data originate in a study of T cells in Graves' hyperthyroidism and ophthalmopathy. Study context: Prior to any treatment, at the point of initial diagnosis, peripheral blood was collected.

Regions amplified from RNA transcripts were the TCR beta CDR3 regions. HTBI primers were used for first-round RT-PCR of the TCR CDR3. Each CDR3 protein is one row after TCRdb ran MiXCR on the multiplex PCR reads. Here the sample spans around 700,000 distinct CDR3 sequences, under 45% being singletons. V dropped 6 bases and J dropped 5; count of bases not matched to a gene: 8. There are 16 residues in the CDR3. Germline CDR1 and CDR2: SGHTA and FQGNSA. The receptor was isolated from a woman between 40 and 55 years old with Graves' hyperthyroidism. This chain joins TRBV7-2 and TRBJ1-5; TRBD1 agrees at 12 bases. The sequencing sample was made of blood. As DNA, the CDR3 is TGTGCCAGCAGTCCCGGGACAGGGGGCTCAGATCAGCCCCAGCATTTT. This encodes CASSPGTGGSDQPQHF. Based on the CDR3 plus reference TRBV7-2 and TRBJ1-5, the full variable domain is GAGVSQSPSNKVTEKGKDVELRCDPISGHTALYWYRQSLGQGLEFLIYFQGNSAPDKSGLPSDRFSAERTGGSVSTLTIQRTQQEDSAVYLCASSPGTGGSDQPQHFGDGTRLSIL.